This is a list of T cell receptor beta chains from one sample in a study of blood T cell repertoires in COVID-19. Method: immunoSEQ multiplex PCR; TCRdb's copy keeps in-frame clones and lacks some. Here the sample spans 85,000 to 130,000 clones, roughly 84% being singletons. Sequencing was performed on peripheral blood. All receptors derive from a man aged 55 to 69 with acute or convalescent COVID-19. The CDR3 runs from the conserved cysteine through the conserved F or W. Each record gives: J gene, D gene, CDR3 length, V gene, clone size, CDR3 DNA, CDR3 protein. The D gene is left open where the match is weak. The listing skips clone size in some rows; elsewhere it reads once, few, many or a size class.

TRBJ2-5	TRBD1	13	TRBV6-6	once	TGTGCCAGCAGTCACAGGGGGTATGAGACCCAGTACTTC	CASSHRGYETQYF
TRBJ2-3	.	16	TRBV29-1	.	TGCAGCGTCAAAATGGGGCCGGCCGGAATTTTAGATACGCAGTATTTT	CSVKMGPAGILDTQYF
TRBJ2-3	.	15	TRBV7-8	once	TGTGCCAGCAGCTTATCAGGGGATAGCACAGATACGCAGTATTTT	CASSLSGDSTDTQYF
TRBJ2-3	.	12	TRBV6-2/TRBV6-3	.	TGTGCCAGCAGTTTTGGGGGCGATACGCAGTATTTT	CASSFGGDTQYF
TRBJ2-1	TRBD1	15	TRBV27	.	TGTGCCAGCAGAGGGGGGACAGGGGGCTCAGCTCGGCAGTTCTTC	CASRGGTGGSARQFF
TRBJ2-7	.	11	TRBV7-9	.	TGTGCCAGCAGCCTAGCCCGCGAGCAGTACTTC	CASSLAREQYF
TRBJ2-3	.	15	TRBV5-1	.	TGCGCCAGCAGCTTGCGCCCACACAGCACAGATACGCAGTATTTT	CASSLRPHSTDTQYF
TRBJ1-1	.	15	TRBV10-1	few	TGCGCCAGCAGTGAGTCGGGCCAGGGGTATTCTGAAGCTTTCTTT	CASSESGQGYSEAFF
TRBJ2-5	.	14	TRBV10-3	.	TGTGCCATCAGTCCCGAAACAAGACAAGAGACCCAGTACTTC	CAISPETRQETQYF
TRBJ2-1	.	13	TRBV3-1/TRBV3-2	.	TGTGCCAGCAGCCAGGGCAGGGGAAATGAGCAGTTCTTC	CASSQGRGNEQFF
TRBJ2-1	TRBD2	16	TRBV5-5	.	TGTGCCAGCAGCTTGGCCAGCGGGAGTTCCTACAATGAGCAGTTCTTC	CASSLASGSSYNEQFF
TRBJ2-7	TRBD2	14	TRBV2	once	TGTGCCAGCAGGTTTAGGGAGGGCCAAAACGAGCAGTACTTC	CASRFREGQNEQYF
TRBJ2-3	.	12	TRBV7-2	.	TGTGCCAGCAGTAGCAGCACAGATACGCAGTATTTT	CASSSSTDTQYF
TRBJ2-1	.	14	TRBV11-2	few	TGTGCCAGCATCCGAGACACAGGCTACAATGAGCAGTTCTTC	CASIRDTGYNEQFF
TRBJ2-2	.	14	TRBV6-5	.	TGTGCCAGCAGTCGCATTAATAACGGCGGGGAGCTGTTTTTT	CASSRINNGGELFF
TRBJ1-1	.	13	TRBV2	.	TGTGCCAGCAGCCCGACAGGGAACACTGAAGCTTTCTTT	CASSPTGNTEAFF
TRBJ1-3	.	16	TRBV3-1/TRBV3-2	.	TGTGCCAGCAGCCAAGTCCTGAGGGTCTCTGGAAACACCATATATTTT	CASSQVLRVSGNTIYF
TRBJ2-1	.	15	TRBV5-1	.	TGCGCCAGCAGCTTGTCCCCCGGGGTTGTCAATGAGCAGTTCTTC	CASSLSPGVVNEQFF
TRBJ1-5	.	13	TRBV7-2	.	TGTGCCAGCAGCTCCTCGACAGGACAGCCCCAGCATTTT	CASSSSTGQPQHF
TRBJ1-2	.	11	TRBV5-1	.	TGCGCCAGCAGCAATGAGTATGGCTACACCTTC	CASSNEYGYTF
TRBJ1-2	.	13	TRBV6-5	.	TGTGCCAGCAGTCACCCCGACAGCCATGGCTACACCTTC	CASSHPDSHGYTF
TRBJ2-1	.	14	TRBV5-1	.	TGCGCCAGCAGGAACCACAGCTCCTACAATGAGCAGTTCTTC	CASRNHSSYNEQFF
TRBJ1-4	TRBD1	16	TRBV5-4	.	TGTGCCAGCAGCTCGACCCCCGGGACAGTTAATGAAAAACTGTTTTTT	CASSSTPGTVNEKLFF
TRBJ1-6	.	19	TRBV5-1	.	TGCGCCAGCAGCTTGCCCCCCCCCGGGGTACCCGCTTCGAGCTCACCCCTCCACTTT	CASSLPPPGVPASSSPLHF
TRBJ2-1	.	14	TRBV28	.	TGTGCCAGCAATAGCGGCGATTCTTCCAATGAGCAGTTCTTC	CASNSGDSSNEQFF
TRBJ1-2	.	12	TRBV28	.	TGTGCCAGCAATACCGGGATCATACGCTACACCTTC	CASNTGIIRYTF
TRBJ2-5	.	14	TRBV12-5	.	TGTGCTAGTGGTTTCCTTCCACAGGAAGAGACCCAGTACTTC	CASGFLPQEETQYF
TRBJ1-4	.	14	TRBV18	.	TGTGCCAGCTCACCACTTGCAGCTAATGAAAAACTGTTTTTT	CASSPLAANEKLFF
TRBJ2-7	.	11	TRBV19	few	TGTGCCAGTAGTACCGGCGGGAAATGGGACTTC	CASSTGGKWDF
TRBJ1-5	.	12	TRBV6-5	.	TGTGCCAGCAGTTCCGTGAATCAGCCCCAGCATTTT	CASSSVNQPQHF
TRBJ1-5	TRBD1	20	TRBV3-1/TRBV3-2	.	TGTGCCAGCAGCCAAGGCCACCTCTTCGGGACAGGGGTAGGCAATCAGCCCCAGCATTTT	CASSQGHLFGTGVGNQPQHF
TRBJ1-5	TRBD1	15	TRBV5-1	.	TGCGCCAGCAGCCGCGACAGGGTGAGCAATCAGCCCCAGCATTTT	CASSRDRVSNQPQHF
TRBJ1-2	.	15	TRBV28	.	TGTGCCAGCAGTTCCGGACAGATAGATATTTATGGCTACACCTTC	CASSSGQIDIYGYTF
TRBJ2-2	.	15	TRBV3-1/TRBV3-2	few	TGTGCCAGCAGCCTCCGGACTCCTGGCTCCGGGGAGCTGTTTTTT	CASSLRTPGSGELFF
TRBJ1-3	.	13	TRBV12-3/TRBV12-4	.	TGTGCCAGCAGGGGGGACATTAGAAACACCATATATTTT	CASRGDIRNTIYF
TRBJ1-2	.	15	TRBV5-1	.	TGCGCCAGCAGCTTGGGATTTGACAGGATCAATGGCTACACCTTC	CASSLGFDRINGYTF
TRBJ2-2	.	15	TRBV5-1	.	TGCGCCAGCAGCTCGGTCCAGGGTAGAGTGGGGGAGCTGTTTTTT	CASSSVQGRVGELFF
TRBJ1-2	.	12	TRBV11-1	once	TGTGCCAGCAGCTTAGGACTCTATGGCTACACCTTC	CASSLGLYGYTF
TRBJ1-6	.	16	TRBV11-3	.	TGTGCCAGCAGCTTAGTAAGGGGTTCCTATAATTCACCCCTCCACTTT	CASSLVRGSYNSPLHF
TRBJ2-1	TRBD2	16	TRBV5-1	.	TGCGCCAGCAGCCCCGATTGGACTAGCGGGAAAGGAGAGCAGTTCTTC	CASSPDWTSGKGEQFF
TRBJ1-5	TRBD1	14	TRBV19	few	TGTGCCAGTAGCGAGGGACAGATTGGTCAGCCCCAGCATTTT	CASSEGQIGQPQHF
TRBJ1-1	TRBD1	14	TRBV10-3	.	TGTGCCATCAGTGGGGGGACAGTGAACACTGAAGCTTTCTTT	CAISGGTVNTEAFF
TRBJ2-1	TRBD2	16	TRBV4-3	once	TGCGCCAGCAGCGACGGGACTAGCAATTTTATCGATGAGCAGTTCTTC	CASSDGTSNFIDEQFF
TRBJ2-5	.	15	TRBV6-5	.	TGTGCCAGCAGTCCACCGGACAGTGGGACAGAGACCCAGTACTTC	CASSPPDSGTETQYF
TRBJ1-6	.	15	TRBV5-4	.	TGTGCCAGCAGCTTGCAGGGGTCGAATAATTCACCCCTCCACTTT	CASSLQGSNNSPLHF
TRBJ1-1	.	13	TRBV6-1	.	TGTGCCAGCAGTGATGTCACTCGCCCTGAAGCTTTCTTT	CASSDVTRPEAFF
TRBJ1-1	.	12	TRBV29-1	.	TGCAGCGCCGAGCCCGATCTGGCTGAAGCTTTCTTT	CSAEPDLAEAFF
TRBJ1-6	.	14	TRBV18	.	TGTGCCAGCTCACCAACGGGGGTACGGTCACCCCTCCACTTT	CASSPTGVRSPLHF
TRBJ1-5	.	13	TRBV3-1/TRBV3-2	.	TGTGCCAGCAGCCATGGCGGGAATCAGCCCCAGCATTTT	CASSHGGNQPQHF
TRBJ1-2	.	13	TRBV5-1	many	TGCGCCAGCAGCTTGGGCTATTCCTATGGCTACACCTTC	CASSLGYSYGYTF
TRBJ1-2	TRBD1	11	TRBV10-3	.	TGTGCCATGGGGACAGACTATGGCTACACCTTC	CAMGTDYGYTF
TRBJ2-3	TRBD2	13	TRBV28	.	TGTGCCACCCTAGGACTAGCAGGCGATACGCAGTATTTT	CATLGLAGDTQYF
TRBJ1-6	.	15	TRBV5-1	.	TGCGCCAGCAGCTTGGTAGGGGAGGATAATTCACCCCTCCACTTT	CASSLVGEDNSPLHF
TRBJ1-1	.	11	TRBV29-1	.	TGCAGCGTTGTAACTAGGGTTGAAGCTTTCTTT	CSVVTRVEAFF
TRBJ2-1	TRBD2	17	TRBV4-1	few	TGCGCCAGCAGCCAAGGGGGGCTAGCGGGAGTTTCCAATGAGCAGTTCTTC	CASSQGGLAGVSNEQFF
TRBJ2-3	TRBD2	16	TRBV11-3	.	TGTGCCAGCAGCCCCGGACTAGCGGGACCTACAGATACGCAGTATTTT	CASSPGLAGPTDTQYF
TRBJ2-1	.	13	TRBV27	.	TGTGCCAGCAGCCCATCCCCCTACAATGAGCAGTTCTTC	CASSPSPYNEQFF
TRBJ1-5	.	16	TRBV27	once	TGTGCCAGCAGTCCACTTGGACAGCAGAACAATCAGCCCCAGCATTTT	CASSPLGQQNNQPQHF